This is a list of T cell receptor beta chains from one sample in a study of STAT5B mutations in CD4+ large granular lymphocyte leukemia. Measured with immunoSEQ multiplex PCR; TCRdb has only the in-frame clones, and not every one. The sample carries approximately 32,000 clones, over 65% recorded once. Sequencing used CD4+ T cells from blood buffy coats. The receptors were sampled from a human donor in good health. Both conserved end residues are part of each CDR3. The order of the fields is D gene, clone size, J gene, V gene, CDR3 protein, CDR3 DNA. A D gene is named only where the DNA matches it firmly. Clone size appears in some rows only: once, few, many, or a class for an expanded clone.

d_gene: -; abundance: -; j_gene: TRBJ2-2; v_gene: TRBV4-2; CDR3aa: CASSQESSGGYTGELFF; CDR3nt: TGTGCCAGCAGCCAAGAATCTTCCGGGGGATACACCGGGGAGCTGTTTTTT
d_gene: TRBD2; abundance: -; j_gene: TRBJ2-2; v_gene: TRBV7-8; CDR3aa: CASTSPLWGASGGRAGELFF; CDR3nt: TGTGCCAGCACTAGCCCTCTTTGGGGGGCTAGCGGGGGGCGGGCCGGGGAGCTGTTTTTT
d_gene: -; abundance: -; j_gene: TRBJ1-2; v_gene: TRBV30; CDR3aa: CAWSVININYGYTF; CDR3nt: TGTGCCTGGAGTGTTATAAACATTAACTATGGCTACACCTTC
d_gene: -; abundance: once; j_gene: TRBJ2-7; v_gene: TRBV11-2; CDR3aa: CASRQNRGTYEQYF; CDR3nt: TGTGCCAGCAGACAGAATCGCGGAACCTACGAGCAGTACTTC
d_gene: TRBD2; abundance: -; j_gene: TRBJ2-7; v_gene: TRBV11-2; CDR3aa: CASSHTGTRLSEQYF; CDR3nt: TGTGCCAGCAGCCATACCGGGACTAGGCTCTCCGAGCAGTACTTC
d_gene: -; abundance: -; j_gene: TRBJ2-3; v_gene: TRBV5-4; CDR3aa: CASSSFILTDTQYF; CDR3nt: TGTGCCAGCAGCTCCTTCATCCTCACAGATACGCAGTATTTT
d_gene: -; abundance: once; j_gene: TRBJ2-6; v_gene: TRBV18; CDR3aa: CASSPPVTFSGANVLTF; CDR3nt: TGTGCCAGCTCACCCCCAGTAACTTTCTCTGGGGCCAACGTCCTGACTTTC
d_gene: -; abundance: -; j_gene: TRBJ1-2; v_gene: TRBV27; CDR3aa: CASSLKGRNGYTF; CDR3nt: TGTGCCAGCAGTTTAAAGGGGAGAAATGGCTACACCTTC
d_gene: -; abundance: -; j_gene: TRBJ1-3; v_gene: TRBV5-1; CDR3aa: CASSLGQVSGNTIYF; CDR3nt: TGCGCCAGCAGCTTGGGACAGGTTTCTGGAAACACCATATATTTT
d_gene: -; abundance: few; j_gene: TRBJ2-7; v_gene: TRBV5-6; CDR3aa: CASSTLEPAAYEQYF; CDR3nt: TGTGCCAGCAGCACCCTCGAACCGGCCGCCTACGAGCAGTACTTC
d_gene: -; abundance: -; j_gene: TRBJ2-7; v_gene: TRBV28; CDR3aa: CASSFPDREVNEQYF; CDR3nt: TGTGCCAGCAGTTTCCCCGACAGGGAGGTTAACGAGCAGTACTTC
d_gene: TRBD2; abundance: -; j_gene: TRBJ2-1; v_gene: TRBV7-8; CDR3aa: CASSLVWGGSYNEQFF; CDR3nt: TGTGCCAGCAGCTTAGTGTGGGGGGGCTCCTACAATGAGCAGTTCTTC
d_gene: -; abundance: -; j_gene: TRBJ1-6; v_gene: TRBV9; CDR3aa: CASSAQDSYNSPLHF; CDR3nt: TGTGCCAGCAGCGCTCAAGACTCCTATAATTCACCCCTCCACTTT
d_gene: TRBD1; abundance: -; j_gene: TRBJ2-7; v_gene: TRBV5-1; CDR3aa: CASSLYRGQQYF; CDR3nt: TGCGCCAGCAGCTTGTACAGGGGGCAGCAGTACTTC
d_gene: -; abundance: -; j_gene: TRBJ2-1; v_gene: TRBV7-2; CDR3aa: CASSFSGTGYNEQFF; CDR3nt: TGTGCCAGCAGCTTTAGCGGTACAGGGTACAATGAGCAGTTCTTC
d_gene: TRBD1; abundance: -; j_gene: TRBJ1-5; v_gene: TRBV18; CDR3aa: CASSPDRGKGYQPQHF; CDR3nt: TGTGCCAGCTCACCAGACAGGGGGAAAGGTTATCAGCCCCAGCATTTT
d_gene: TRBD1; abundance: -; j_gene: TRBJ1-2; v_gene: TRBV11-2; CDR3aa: CASSSAEGAYGYTF; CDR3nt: TGTGCCAGCAGCTCAGCGGAGGGGGCCTATGGCTACACCTTC
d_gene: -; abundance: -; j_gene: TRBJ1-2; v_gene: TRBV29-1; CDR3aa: CSVSEMRYGYTF; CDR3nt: TGCAGCGTTTCAGAAATGCGCTATGGCTACACCTTC
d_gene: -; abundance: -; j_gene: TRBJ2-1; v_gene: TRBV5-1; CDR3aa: CASSRDPPEGHNEQFF; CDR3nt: TGCGCCAGCAGCCGGGACCCGCCCGAGGGGCACAATGAGCAGTTCTTC
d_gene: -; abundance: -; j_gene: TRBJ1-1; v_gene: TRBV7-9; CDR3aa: CASSSRAGTNTEAFF; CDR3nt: TGTGCCAGCAGCTCCCGGGCGGGAACGAACACTGAAGCTTTCTTT
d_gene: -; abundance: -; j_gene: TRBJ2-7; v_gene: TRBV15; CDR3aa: CATSKTALYEQYF; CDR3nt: TGTGCCACCAGCAAGACGGCGCTCTACGAGCAGTACTTC
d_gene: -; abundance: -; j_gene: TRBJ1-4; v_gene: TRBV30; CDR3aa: CAWNGITTNEKLFF; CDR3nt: TGTGCCTGGAACGGCATTACAACTAATGAAAAACTGTTTTTT
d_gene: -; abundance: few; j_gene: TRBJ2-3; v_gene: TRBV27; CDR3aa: CASSLDRSTDTQYF; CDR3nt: TGTGCCAGCAGTTTGGATCGGAGCACAGATACGCAGTATTTT
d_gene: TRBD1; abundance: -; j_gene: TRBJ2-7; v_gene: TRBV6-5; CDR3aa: CASSSRDRSYYEQYF; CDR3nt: TGTGCCAGCAGTTCCCGGGACAGGAGCTACTACGAGCAGTACTTC
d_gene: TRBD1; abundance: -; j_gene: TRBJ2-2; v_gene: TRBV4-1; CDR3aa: CASSPLDRGTGELFF; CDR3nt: TGCGCCAGCAGCCCCCTGGACAGGGGGACCGGGGAGCTGTTTTTT
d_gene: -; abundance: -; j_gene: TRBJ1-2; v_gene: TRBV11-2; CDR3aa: CASSLVRPRTPYHSGYTF; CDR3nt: TGTGCCAGCAGCTTAGTGCGCCCCCGGACTCCCTATCATAGCGGCTACACCTTC
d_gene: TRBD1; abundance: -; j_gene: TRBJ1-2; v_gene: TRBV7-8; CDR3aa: CASSSRTGNLYGYTF; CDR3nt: TGTGCCAGCAGCTCTCGGACAGGAAACCTCTATGGCTACACCTTC
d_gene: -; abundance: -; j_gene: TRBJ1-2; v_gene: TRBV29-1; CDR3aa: CSVVTRGNYGYTF; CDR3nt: TGCAGCGTTGTGACCCGGGGTAACTATGGCTACACCTTC